The source of this TCR beta chain is a study of CD8+CD57+ T cells in acquired aplastic anemia. According to the study, genomic DNA was the template for TCR beta VDJ and CDR3 profiling. MiXCR, run by TCRdb on the reads, gives a single entry per CDR3 protein. The sample includes 100,000 to 150,000 distinct CDR3 sequences, 48% of them seen just once. This clonotype was counted ten times or more. CDR1 is KGHSH, CDR2 LQKENI, per germline. This CDR3 region has 14 residues. V lost 3 bases, J lost 3 bases, and 5 bases stayed unmatched. The receptor comes from a human donor in good health, serving as a control. The sequenced sample consisted of sorted CD4+, CD8+, or CD8+CD57+ T cells (not recorded which) from PBMCs. The rearrangement joins TRBV18 to TRBJ2-7; TRBD1 agrees at 7 bases. CDR3 in amino acids: CASSPRQGVYEQYF. In DNA, the CDR3 is TGTGCCAGCTCACCCCGGCAGGGGGTCTACGAGCAGTACTTC. The whole variable domain, remainder taken from reference TRBV18 and TRBJ2-7, is NAGVMQNPRHLVRRRGQEARLRCSPMKGHSHVYWYRQLPEEGLKFMVYLQKENIIDESGMPKERFSAEFPKEGPSILRIQQVVRGDSAAYFCASSPRQGVYEQYFGPGTRLTVT.